This is a list of T cell receptor beta chains from one sample in a study of cytomegalovirus exposure and HLA in healthy donors. TCRdb's table, derived via immunoSEQ multiplex PCR, lists solely in-frame clones and lacks some. Listed are under 200,000 clones; about 0.8% falls within the top ten. The sample was PBMCs. All receptors come from a woman between 18 and 29 years old in good health and CMV-seropositive. Both conserved end residues are part of each CDR3.

V: TRBV5-4; J: TRBJ1-1; CDR3: CASSLGGQGGSEAFF
V: TRBV7-2; J: TRBJ1-5; CDR3: CASSLGGTGGNQPQHF
V: TRBV18; J: TRBJ2-6; CDR3: CASSLSRGRGPGANVLTF
V: TRBV5-4; J: TRBJ2-7; CDR3: CASSFLAGAYEQYF
V: TRBV7-8; J: TRBJ2-2; CDR3: CASSLAPGRDTGELFF
V: TRBV19; J: TRBJ1-1; CDR3: CASSINGGTEAFF
V: TRBV5-1; J: TRBJ2-3; CDR3: CASSLESQAQYF
V: TRBV7-6; J: TRBJ2-2; CDR3: CASSPTGLVGTGELFF
V: TRBV10-3; J: TRBJ2-3; CDR3: CAITGTASTDTQYF
V: TRBV21-1; J: TRBJ1-5; CDR3: CASSMKAGRRNQPQHF
V: TRBV7-2; J: TRBJ1-2; CDR3: CASSLDRGADYGYTF
V: TRBV4-1; J: TRBJ2-3; CDR3: CASSQEVGGAGDTQYF
V: TRBV18; J: TRBJ2-1; CDR3: CASSPPSSGSQFF
V: TRBV2; J: TRBJ1-1; CDR3: CASSVDTEAFF
V: TRBV30; J: TRBJ1-1; CDR3: CAWSAGGGLGEAFF
V: TRBV5-1; J: TRBJ1-3; CDR3: CASSPTTVSGNTIYF
V: TRBV11-3; J: TRBJ1-3; CDR3: CASSQQDSGNTIYF
V: TRBV7-2; J: TRBJ2-7; CDR3: CASSRQASYEQYF
V: TRBV2; J: TRBJ2-3; CDR3: CASSEFSDAQYF
V: TRBV7-8; J: TRBJ2-1; CDR3: CASESLAGAHNEQFF
V: TRBV2; J: TRBJ2-7; CDR3: CASSPGGGTYEQYF
V: TRBV4-1; J: TRBJ1-2; CDR3: CASSQGQGVSYGYTF
V: TRBV18; J: TRBJ2-6; CDR3: CASSPVVRGSGANVLTF
V: TRBV10-3; J: TRBJ1-1; CDR3: CAIGQGTTEAFF
V: TRBV4-2; J: TRBJ2-3; CDR3: CASSHGRDSTDTQYF
V: TRBV6-6; J: TRBJ2-1; CDR3: CASSPSGLGWHEQFF
V: TRBV5-6; J: TRBJ1-1; CDR3: CASSWDFNTEAFF
V: TRBV7-2; J: TRBJ2-1; CDR3: CASSLGGLAGPPYNEQFF
V: TRBV6-5; J: TRBJ1-1; CDR3: CASNRRGNTEAFF
V: TRBV5-6; J: TRBJ2-7; CDR3: CASSFKRLADLSEQYF
V: TRBV7-2; J: TRBJ1-1; CDR3: CASSLYTEAFF
V: TRBV7-2; J: TRBJ1-1; CDR3: CASSRFGQGTEAFF
V: TRBV5-1; J: TRBJ2-3; CDR3: CASSLGLAGGQVPDTQYF
V: TRBV9; J: TRBJ2-5; CDR3: CASSVEPSGTAQETQYF
V: TRBV7-9; J: TRBJ2-1; CDR3: CASSLGQAGRDEQFF
V: TRBV10-3; J: TRBJ2-5; CDR3: CAINPGQGGQETQYF
V: TRBV2; J: TRBJ2-7; CDR3: CASSEAWTSPIYEQYF
V: TRBV5-1; J: TRBJ2-1; CDR3: CASSLAIAGTYNEQFF
V: TRBV6-6; J: TRBJ1-1; CDR3: CASSYSIGGLNTEAFF
V: TRBV4-1; J: TRBJ1-1; CDR3: CASSQVGVENTEAFF
V: TRBV27; J: TRBJ2-6; CDR3: CASSLISGSGANVLTF
V: TRBV7-2; J: TRBJ2-7; CDR3: CASSTRQISYEQYF
V: TRBV5-4; J: TRBJ1-4; CDR3: CASSLGDRATNEKLFF
V: TRBV6-5; J: TRBJ2-1; CDR3: CASSHSGRAYNEQFF
V: TRBV5-1; J: TRBJ1-2; CDR3: CASRRQEETFYGYTF
V: TRBV5-4; J: TRBJ2-5; CDR3: CASSLGQEGETQYF
V: TRBV4-1; J: TRBJ2-2; CDR3: CASSQIDRFLISGELFF
V: TRBV11-2; J: TRBJ2-3; CDR3: CASSITGQGRDTQYF
V: TRBV7-9; J: TRBJ1-1; CDR3: CAIARRGQGGRDTEAFF
V: TRBV7-3; J: TRBJ2-3; CDR3: CASSPRTSGTDTQYF